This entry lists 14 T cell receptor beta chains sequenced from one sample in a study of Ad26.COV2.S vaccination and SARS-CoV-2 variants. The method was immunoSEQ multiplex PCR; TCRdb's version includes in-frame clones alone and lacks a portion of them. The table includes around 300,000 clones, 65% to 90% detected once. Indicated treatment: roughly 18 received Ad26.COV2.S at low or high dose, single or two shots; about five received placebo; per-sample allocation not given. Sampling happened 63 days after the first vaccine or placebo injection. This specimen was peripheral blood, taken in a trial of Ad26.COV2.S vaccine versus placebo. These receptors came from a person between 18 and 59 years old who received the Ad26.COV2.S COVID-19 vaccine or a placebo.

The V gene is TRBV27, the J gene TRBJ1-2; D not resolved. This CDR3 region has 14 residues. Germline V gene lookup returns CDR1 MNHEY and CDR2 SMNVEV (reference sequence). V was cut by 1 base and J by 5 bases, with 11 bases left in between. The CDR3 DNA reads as TGTGCCAGCAGTTTATATGGGTTAGGGTATGGCTACACCTTC. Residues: CASSLYGLGYGYTF.

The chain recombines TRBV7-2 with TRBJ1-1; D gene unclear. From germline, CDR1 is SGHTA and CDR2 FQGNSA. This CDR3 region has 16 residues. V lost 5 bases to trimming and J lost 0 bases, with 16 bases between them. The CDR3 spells CASSVGRILMNTEAFF. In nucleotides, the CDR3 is TGTGCCAGCAGCGTGGGTAGGATACTCATGAACACTGAAGCTTTCTTT.

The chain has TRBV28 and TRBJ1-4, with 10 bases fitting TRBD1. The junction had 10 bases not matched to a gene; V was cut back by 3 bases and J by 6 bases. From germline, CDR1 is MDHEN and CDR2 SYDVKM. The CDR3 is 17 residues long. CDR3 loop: CASSFLIPGTGDEKLFF. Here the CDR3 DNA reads TGTGCCAGCAGTTTTCTTATTCCCGGGACAGGGGATGAAAAACTGTTTTTT. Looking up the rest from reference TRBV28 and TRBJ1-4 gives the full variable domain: DVKVTQSSRYLVKRTGEKVFLECVQDMDHENMFWYRQDPGLGLRLIYFSYDVKMKEKGDIPEGYSVSREKKERFSLILESASTNQTSMYLCASSFLIPGTGDEKLFFGSGTQLSVL.

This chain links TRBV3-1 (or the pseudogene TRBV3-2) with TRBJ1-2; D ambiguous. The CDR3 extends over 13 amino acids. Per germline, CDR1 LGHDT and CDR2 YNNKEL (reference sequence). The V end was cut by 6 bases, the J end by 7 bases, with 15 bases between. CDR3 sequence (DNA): TGTGCCAGCAGGCCCGTTGACCCGGTTGGCTACACCTTC. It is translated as CASRPVDPVGYTF.

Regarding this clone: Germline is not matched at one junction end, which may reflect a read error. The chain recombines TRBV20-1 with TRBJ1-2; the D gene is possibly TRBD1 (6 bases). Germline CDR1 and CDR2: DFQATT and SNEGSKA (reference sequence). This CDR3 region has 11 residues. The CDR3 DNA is TGCAGTGCCCCGACAGGCCCGGAATTTAGATTC. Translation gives CSAPTGPEFRF.

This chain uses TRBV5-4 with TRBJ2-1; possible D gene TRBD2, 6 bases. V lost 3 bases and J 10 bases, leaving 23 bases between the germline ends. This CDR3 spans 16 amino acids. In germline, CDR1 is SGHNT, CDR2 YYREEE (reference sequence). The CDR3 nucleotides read TGTGCCAGCAGCTCTCGCCGAGGGACTTTGAGTTTGGAGCAGTTCTTC. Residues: CASSSRRGTLSLEQFF.

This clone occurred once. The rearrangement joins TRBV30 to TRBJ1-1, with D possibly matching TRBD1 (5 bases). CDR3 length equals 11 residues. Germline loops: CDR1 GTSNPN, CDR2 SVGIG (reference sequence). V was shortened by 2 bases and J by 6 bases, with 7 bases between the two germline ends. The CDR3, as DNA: TGTGCCTGGAGTAACAGGCCTGAAGCTTTCTTT. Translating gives CAWSNRPEAFF.

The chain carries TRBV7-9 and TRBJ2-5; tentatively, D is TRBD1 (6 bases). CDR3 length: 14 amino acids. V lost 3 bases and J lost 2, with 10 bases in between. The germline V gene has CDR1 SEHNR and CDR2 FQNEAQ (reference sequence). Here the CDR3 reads CASSFVGQQETQYF. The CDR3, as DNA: TGTGCCAGCAGCTTTGTCGGACAGCAAGAGACCCAGTACTTC.

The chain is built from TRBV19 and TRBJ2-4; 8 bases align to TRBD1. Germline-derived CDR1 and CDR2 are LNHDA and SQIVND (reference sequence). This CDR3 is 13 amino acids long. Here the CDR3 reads CATSETGANIQYF. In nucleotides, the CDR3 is TGTGCAACATCAGAGACAGGGGCAAACATTCAGTACTTC.

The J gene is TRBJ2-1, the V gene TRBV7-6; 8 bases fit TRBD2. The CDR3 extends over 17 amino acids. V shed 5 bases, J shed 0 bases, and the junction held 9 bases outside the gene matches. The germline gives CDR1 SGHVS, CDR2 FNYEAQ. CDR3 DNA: TGTGCCAGCAGCCTCTTTAGCGGGGCTAGCTCCTACAATGAGCAGTTCTTC. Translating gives CASSLFSGASSYNEQFF.

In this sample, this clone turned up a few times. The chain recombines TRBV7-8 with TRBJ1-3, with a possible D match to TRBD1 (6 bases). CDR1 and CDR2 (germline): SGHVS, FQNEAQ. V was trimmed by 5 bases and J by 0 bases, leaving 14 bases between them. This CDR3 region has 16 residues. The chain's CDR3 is CASSLSQGNSGNTIYF. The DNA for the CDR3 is TGTGCCAGCAGCCTCTCACAGGGTAACTCTGGAAACACCATATATTTT.

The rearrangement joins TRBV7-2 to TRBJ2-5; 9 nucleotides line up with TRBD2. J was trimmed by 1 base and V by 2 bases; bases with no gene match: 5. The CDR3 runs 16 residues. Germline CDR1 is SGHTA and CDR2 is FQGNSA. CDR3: CASSLRGGARQETQYF. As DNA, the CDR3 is TGTGCCAGCAGCTTACGCGGGGGGGCGCGCCAAGAGACCCAGTACTTC.

The CDR3 nucleotides are TGTGCCATCAGTGGAAGGGACTCTAGCACAGATACGCAGTATTTT. As protein: CAISGRDSSTDTQYF. This sequence joins TRBV10-3 and TRBJ2-3; the D gene is possibly TRBD2 (6 bases). The CDR3 contains 15 residues. Germline CDR1 ENHRY, CDR2 SYGVKD. The V end lost 4 bases, the J end lost 0 bases, and 11 bases lay between the germline ends.

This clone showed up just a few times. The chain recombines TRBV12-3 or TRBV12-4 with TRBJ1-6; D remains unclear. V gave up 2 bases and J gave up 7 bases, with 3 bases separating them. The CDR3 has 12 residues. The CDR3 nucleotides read TGTGCCAGCAGTTTAACGAATTCACCCCTCCACTTT. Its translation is CASSLTNSPLHF.